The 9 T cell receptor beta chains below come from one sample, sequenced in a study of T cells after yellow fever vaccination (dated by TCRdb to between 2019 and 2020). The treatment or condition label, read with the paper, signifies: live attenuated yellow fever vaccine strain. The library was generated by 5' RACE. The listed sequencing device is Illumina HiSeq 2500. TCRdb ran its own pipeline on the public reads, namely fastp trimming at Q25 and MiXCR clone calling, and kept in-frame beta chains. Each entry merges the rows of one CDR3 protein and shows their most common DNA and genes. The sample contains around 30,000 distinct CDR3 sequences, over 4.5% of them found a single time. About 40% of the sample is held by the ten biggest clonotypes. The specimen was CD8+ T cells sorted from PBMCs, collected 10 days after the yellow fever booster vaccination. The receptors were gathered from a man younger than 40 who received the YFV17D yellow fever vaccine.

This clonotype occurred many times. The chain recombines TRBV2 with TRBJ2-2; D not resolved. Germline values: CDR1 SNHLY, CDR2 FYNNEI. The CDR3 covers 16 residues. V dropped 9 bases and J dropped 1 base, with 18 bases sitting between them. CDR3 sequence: CARAEYSPGNTGELFF. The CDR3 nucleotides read TGTGCCAGAGCAGAGTATTCACCAGGGAACACCGGGGAGCTGTTTTTT.

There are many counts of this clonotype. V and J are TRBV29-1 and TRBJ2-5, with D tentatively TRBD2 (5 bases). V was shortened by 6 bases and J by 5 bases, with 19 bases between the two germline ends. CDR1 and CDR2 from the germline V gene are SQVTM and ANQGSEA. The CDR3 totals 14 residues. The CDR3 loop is CSVGDLVPVETQYF. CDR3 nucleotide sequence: TGCAGCGTGGGAGATTTGGTTCCCGTGGAGACCCAGTACTTC. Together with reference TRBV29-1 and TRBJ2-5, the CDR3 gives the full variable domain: SAVISQKPSRDICQRGTSLTIQCQVDSQVTMMFWYRQQPGQSLTLIATANQGSEATYESGFVIDKFPISRPNLTFSTLTVSNMSPEDSSIYLCSVGDLVPVETQYFGPGTRLLVL.

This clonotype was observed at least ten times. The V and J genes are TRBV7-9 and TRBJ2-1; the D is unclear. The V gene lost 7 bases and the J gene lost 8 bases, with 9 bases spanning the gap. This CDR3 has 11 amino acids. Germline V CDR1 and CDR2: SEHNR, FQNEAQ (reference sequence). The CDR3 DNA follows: TGTGCCAGCATGACGTTTCATGAGCAGTTCTTC. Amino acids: CASMTFHEQFF.

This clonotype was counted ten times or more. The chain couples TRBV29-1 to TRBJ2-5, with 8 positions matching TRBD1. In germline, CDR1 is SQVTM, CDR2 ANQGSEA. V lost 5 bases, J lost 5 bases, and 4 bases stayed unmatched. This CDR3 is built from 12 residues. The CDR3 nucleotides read TGCAGCGTTTCGGACAGGGTTGAGACCCAGTACTTC. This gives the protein CSVSDRVETQYF.

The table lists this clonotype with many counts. For the CDR3, the DNA is TGTGCCAGCAGTTTGGGTTTGGGGGGCAATCAGCCCCAGCATTTT. Protein: CASSLGLGGNQPQHF. The V gene is TRBV27, the J gene TRBJ1-5, with D perhaps TRBD1 (5 bases). V gave up 3 bases and J gave up 2 bases, with 11 bases separating them. Germline CDR1 MNHEY, CDR2 SMNVEV (reference sequence). The CDR3 spans 15 residues.

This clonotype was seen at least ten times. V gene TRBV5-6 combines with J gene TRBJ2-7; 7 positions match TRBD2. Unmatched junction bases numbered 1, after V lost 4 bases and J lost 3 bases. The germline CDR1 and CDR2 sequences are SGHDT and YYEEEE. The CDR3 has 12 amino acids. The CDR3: CASSRDYYEQYF. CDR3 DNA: TGTGCCAGCAGCCGGGACTACTACGAGCAGTACTTC.

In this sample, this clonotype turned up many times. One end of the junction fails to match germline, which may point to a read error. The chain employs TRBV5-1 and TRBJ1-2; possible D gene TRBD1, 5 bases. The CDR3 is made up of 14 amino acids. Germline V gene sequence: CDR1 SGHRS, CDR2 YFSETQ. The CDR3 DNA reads TGCGCCAGCACCTTGGGGACTGCTGACTATGGCTACACCTTC. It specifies CASTLGTADYGYTF.

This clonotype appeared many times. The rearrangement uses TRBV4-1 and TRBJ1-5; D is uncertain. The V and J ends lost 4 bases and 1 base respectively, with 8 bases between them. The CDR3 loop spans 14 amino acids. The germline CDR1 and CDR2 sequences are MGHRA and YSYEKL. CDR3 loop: CASSPSGSNQPQHF. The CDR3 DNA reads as TGCGCCAGCAGCCCATCCGGGAGCAATCAGCCCCAGCATTTT.

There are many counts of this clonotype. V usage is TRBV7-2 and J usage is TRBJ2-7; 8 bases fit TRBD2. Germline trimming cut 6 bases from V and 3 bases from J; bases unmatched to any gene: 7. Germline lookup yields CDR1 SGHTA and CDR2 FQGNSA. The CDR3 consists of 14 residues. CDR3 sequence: CASSYREGLYEQYF. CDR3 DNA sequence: TGTGCCAGCAGTTATCGGGAGGGCCTCTACGAGCAGTACTTC.